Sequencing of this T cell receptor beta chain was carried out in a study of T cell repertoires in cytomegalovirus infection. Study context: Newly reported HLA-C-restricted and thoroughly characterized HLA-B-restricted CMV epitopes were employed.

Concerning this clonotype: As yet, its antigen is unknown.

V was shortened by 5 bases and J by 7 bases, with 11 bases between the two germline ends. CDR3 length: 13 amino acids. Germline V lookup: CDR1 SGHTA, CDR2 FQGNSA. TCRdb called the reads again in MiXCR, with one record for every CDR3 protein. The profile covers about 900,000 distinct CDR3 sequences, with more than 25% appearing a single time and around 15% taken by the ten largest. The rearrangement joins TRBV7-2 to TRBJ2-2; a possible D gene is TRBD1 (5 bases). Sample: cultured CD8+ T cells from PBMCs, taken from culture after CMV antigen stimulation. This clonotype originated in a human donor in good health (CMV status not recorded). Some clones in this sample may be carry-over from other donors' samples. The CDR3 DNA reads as TGTGCCAGCAGCGCGAACCAGGGCGGGGAGCTGTTTTTT. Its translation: CASSANQGGELFF.